Detailed here is one T cell receptor beta chain. Its matching antigen is unknown. The sample is drawn from a study of OX40 agonist ivuxolimab in advanced cancers. Whole-study findings and limits: At doses 0.1 to 3.0 mg/kg, CD4+ and CD8+ clones expanded.

The V gene lost 5 bases and the J gene lost 6 bases, with 14 bases spanning the gap. The CDR3 consists of 13 residues. Germline CDR1 reads MNHEY; CDR2 reads SMNVEV (reference sequence). Assay used: immunoSEQ multiplex PCR; TCRdb lists only in-frame clones, some missing. This table has some 100,000 clones, 85% to 90% appearing once. The sample here was CD4+ or CD8+ T cells sorted from blood, taken in a trial of the OX40 agonist ivuxolimab. The rearrangement links TRBV27 to TRBJ2-7, with a weak D call TRBD1 (6 bases). The sequence derives from an adult with an advanced solid tumor such as melanoma, head and neck, liver or kidney cancer. CDR3 residues: CASSRNRAGEQYF. The CDR3 DNA reads TGTGCCAGCAGTAGAAACAGGGCGGGCGAGCAGTACTTC.